The rows below give T cell receptor beta chains drawn from one sample of a study of monozygotic twins with inflammatory bowel disease. With the 5' RACE reads reprocessed, TCRdb shows one record per CDR3 protein and no DNA. The table lists about 300,000 distinct CDR3 sequences. The specimen was blood. Source of these receptors: a human donor with ulcerative colitis or Crohn's disease, or a healthy co-twin of an affected twin (not recorded which). Each CDR3 is given with its conserved first and last residue.

v_gene	j_gene	CDR3aa
TRBV24-1	TRBJ2-1	CATMRRGAGYNEQFF
TRBV18	TRBJ1-5	CASSPQGNRDNQPQHF
TRBV5-5	TRBJ2-7	CASTPTGVAYEQYF
TRBV24-1	TRBJ2-3	CATSDLRDLTDTQYF
TRBV6-2/TRBV6-3	TRBJ2-7	CASGDTSPEQYF
TRBV19	TRBJ2-1	CASSRVLGAGGNEQFF
TRBV28	TRBJ1-2	CASRSNQRIYGYTF
TRBV12-5	TRBJ2-5	CASGFGTGGETQYF
TRBV15	TRBJ1-2	CATSRVAGGVSGYTF
TRBV27	TRBJ2-3	CASRKWASTDTQYF
TRBV30	TRBJ2-3	CAWSSQGPDTQYF
TRBV19	TRBJ2-7	CARQTGGVYEQYF
TRBV7-8	TRBJ1-1	CASSLRQGNTEAFF
TRBV12-3/TRBV12-4	TRBJ1-1	CASSRDKNTEAFF
TRBV7-6	TRBJ2-7	CASSPVGGSEQYF
TRBV7-2	TRBJ1-2	CASSLQGLGGYTF
TRBV6-5	TRBJ2-7	CASSYDRGYEQYF
TRBV9	TRBJ1-1	CASSVEGFTEAFF
TRBV4-2	TRBJ1-5	CASSRLTDSNQPQHF
TRBV5-6	TRBJ2-7	CASSSRGLMSSYEQYF
TRBV5-1	TRBJ2-1	CASSLTRSNQREYKGGEQFF
TRBV5-1	TRBJ2-1	CASSMIQGPGSYNEQFF
TRBV30	TRBJ1-5	CAWSPPGSGSNQPQHF
TRBV5-1	TRBJ2-7	CASSLARADRDEQYF
TRBV20-1	TRBJ2-1	CSGLAGGLGNEQFF
TRBV27	TRBJ2-5	CASSWGFSGTQYF
TRBV12-5	TRBJ1-1	CASGARDTEAFF
TRBV20-1	TRBJ2-2	CSARPPGPNTGELFF
TRBV2	TRBJ2-7	CASSHKAYEQYF